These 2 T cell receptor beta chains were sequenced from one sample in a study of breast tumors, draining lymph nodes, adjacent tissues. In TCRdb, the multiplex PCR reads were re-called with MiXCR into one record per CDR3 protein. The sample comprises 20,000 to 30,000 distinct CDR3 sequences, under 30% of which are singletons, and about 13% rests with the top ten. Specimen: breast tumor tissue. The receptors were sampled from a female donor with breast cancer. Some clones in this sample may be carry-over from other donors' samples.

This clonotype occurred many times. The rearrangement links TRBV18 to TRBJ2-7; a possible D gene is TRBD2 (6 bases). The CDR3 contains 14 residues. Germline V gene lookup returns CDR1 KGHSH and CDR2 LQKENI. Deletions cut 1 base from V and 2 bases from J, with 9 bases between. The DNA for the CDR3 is TGTGCCAGCTCACCACTCGGGGAGGCCTACGAGCAGTACTTC. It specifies CASSPLGEAYEQYF.

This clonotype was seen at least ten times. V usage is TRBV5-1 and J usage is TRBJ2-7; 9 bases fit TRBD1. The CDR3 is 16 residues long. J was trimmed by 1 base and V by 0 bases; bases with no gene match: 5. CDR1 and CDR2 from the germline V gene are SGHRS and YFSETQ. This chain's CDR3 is CASSLVGQGLSYEQYF. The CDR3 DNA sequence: TGCGCCAGCAGCTTGGTGGGACAGGGATTGTCCTACGAGCAGTACTTC.